The clone carrying this TCR beta chain showed up just once. Its antigen remains unknown. The data derive from a study of CD8 T cell repertoires and HIV-1 epitope variants. The CDR3 has 17 residues. Germline CDR1 is ENHRY and CDR2 is SYGVKD. The V and J ends lost 3 bases and 4 bases, in that order; junction bases with no gene match: 11. This table comes from immunoSEQ multiplex PCR, and its TCRdb copy is limited to in-frame clones, with some not included. The top ten hold over 40% of the sample, which has roughly 5,000 clones, about 67% seen once. Material: cultured CD8+ T cells derived from PBMCs. The clonotype comes from a male donor with HIV. V usage is TRBV10-3 and J usage is TRBJ2-1; 8 nucleotides line up with TRBD2. CDR3 coding DNA: TGTGCCATCAGTGATACGGCGGGGGGCTCCCTTTACAATGAGCAGTTCTTC. Translated, it gives CAISDTAGGSLYNEQFF.